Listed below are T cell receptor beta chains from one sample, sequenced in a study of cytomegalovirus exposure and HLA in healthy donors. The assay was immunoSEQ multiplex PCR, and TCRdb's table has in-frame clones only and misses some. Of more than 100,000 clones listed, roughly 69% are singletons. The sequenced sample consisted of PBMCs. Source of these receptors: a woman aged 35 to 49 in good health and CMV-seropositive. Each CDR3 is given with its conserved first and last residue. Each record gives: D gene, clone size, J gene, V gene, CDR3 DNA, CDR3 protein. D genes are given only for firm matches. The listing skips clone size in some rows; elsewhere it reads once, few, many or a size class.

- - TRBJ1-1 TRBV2 TGTGCCAGCAGCAGGACAGATCCTAACACTGAAGCTTTCTTT CASSRTDPNTEAFF
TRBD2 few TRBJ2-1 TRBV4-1 TGCGCCAGCAGCCCGCTTGGTCCAGCGGGGGGCGGCGATGAGCAGTTCTTC CASSPLGPAGGGDEQFF
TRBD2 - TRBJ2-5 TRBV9 TGTGCCAGCAGCCCGGGACTAGCGGAAGAGACCCAGTACTTC CASSPGLAEETQYF
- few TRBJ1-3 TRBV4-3 TGCGCCAGCAGCCAAGATCCGGGAAACACCATATATTTT CASSQDPGNTIYF
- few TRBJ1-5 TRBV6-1 TGTGCCAGCATTGGGCTGCAAGGTCAGCCCCAGCATTTT CASIGLQGQPQHF
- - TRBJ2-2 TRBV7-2 TGTGCCAGCAGCTTAAGGGGATTGAAGACCGGGGAGCTGTTTTTT CASSLRGLKTGELFF
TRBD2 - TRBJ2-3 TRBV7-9 TGTGCCAGCAGCTTAGCTAGCGGGGGCACAGATACGCAGTATTTT CASSLASGGTDTQYF
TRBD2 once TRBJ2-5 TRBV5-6 TGTGCCAGCAGCTTGCCTAGCGGGGGGAGGGTTGAGACCCAGTACTTC CASSLPSGGRVETQYF
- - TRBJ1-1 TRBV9 TGTGCCAGCAGTGCAAATCCGAGGAACACTGAAGCTTTCTTT CASSANPRNTEAFF
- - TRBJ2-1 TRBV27 TGTGCCAGCAGTTTATGGGCCCGAAATGAGCAGTTCTTC CASSLWARNEQFF
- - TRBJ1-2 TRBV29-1 TGCAGCTCCTACAGGGTATTTAGCGGCTACACCTTC CSSYRVFSGYTF